This entry lists 25 T cell receptor beta chains sequenced from one sample in a study of blood T cell repertoires in COVID-19. Here immunoSEQ multiplex PCR was the method, and the copy in TCRdb shows in-frame clones only, minus some. The table shows under 120,000 clones, with around 66% occurring only once. Sequencing used peripheral blood. All receptors come from an elderly man with acute or convalescent COVID-19.

The chain uses TRBV28 and TRBJ1-4; D may be TRBD1 (6 bases). Germline CDR1 reads MDHEN; CDR2 reads SYDVKM. V lost 8 bases to trimming and J lost 7 bases, with 20 bases between them. This CDR3 has 15 residues. DNA for the CDR3: TGTGCCAGCTTCCCCAGGGGACATTGGAGTGAAAAACTGTTTTTT. This encodes CASFPRGHWSEKLFF.

This clone appeared a few times. The chain carries TRBV2 and TRBJ2-3, with 9 bases matching TRBD1. CDR1 and CDR2 (germline): SNHLY, FYNNEI. The CDR3 has 17 amino acids. J gave up 2 bases and V 5 bases, and 11 bases lay outside the gene matches. CDR3 loop: CASSPRRTGAITDTQYF. CDR3 DNA: TGTGCCAGCAGTCCCCGTAGGACAGGGGCCATCACAGATACGCAGTATTTT.

J is TRBJ1-2 and V is TRBV19; 8 bases map to TRBD1. Trimming took 7 bases from V and 1 from J; bases not matched to a gene: 14. The germline V gene has CDR1 LNHDA and CDR2 SQIVND (reference sequence). The CDR3 runs to 17 residues. The CDR3 spells CASTRDRSLRGNYGYTF. CDR3 DNA: TGTGCCAGTACTCGGGACAGGTCGCTTAGAGGTAACTATGGCTACACCTTC.

This chain joins TRBV29-1 and TRBJ2-7; TRBD2 matches at 7 bases. The trim removed 4 bases at V and 7 bases at J, leaving 10 bases unmatched. This CDR3 spans 13 amino acids. Germline values: CDR1 SQVTM, CDR2 ANQGSEA. The CDR3 bases are TGCAGCGTTGTATACATAGACGGGGGGGAGCAGTACTTC. Amino acid sequence: CSVVYIDGGEQYF.

A few counts support this clone. The V gene is TRBV28, the J gene TRBJ1-4, with D possibly matching TRBD1 (5 bases). The V end lost 6 bases, the J end lost 0 bases, and 11 bases lay between the germline ends. The CDR3 sequence is 15 residues long. The germline CDR1 and CDR2 sequences are MDHEN and SYDVKM. CDR3 DNA: TGTGCCAGCAGAGGGGCAGGAGCAACTAATGAAAAACTGTTTTTT. Translation gives CASRGAGATNEKLFF.

V usage is TRBV7-8 and J usage is TRBJ2-7, with D maybe TRBD1 (6 bases). The ends were cut back, 1 base at V and 2 bases at J, with 12 bases in the middle. Germline-derived CDR1 and CDR2 are SGHVS and FQNEAQ. This CDR3 contains 15 residues. CDR3 region: CASSLGAGDPYEQYF. The CDR3 DNA reads TGTGCCAGCAGCTTAGGGGCAGGGGATCCCTACGAGCAGTACTTC.

The rearrangement links TRBV5-4 to TRBJ2-1, with 10 bases aligning to TRBD1. Trimming cost V 2 bases and J 6 bases; bases outside gene matches: 14. The germline V gene encodes CDR1 SGHNT and CDR2 YYREEE (reference sequence). This CDR3 contains 18 residues. The CDR3 reads CASSFKTAGTGVRNEQFF. CDR3 bases: TGTGCCAGCAGCTTTAAAACCGCCGGGACAGGGGTTCGCAATGAGCAGTTCTTC. Variable domain in full (rest from reference TRBV5-4 and TRBJ2-1): ETGVTQSPTHLIKTRGQQVTLRCSSQSGHNTVSWYQQALGQGPQFIFQYYREEENGRGNFPPRFSGLQFPNYSSELNVNALELDDSALYLCASSFKTAGTGVRNEQFFGPGTRLTVL.

J is TRBJ2-7 and V is TRBV5-4, with 9 bases identical to TRBD2. V shed 3 bases and J 7 bases; nucleotides not matched to a gene: 11. CDR1 and CDR2 (germline): SGHNT, YYREEE (reference sequence). The CDR3 extends over 15 amino acids. In nucleotides, the CDR3 is TGTGCCAGCAGCTCCTTTGCGGGAGGGCCGGGGGAGCAGTACTTC. Encoded protein: CASSSFAGGPGEQYF.

The chain combines TRBV5-5 with TRBJ1-4; no clear D gene. The CDR3 consists of 12 residues. The V end was cut by 0 bases, the J end by 5 bases, with 2 bases between. Germline V gives CDR1 SGHKS, CDR2 YYEKEE (reference sequence). The CDR3 bases are TGTGCCAGCAGCTTGGTAAATGAAAAACTGTTTTTT. Translation gives CASSLVNEKLFF.

The rearrangement joins TRBV5-6 to TRBJ2-5; tentative D call: TRBD1 (7 bases). The CDR3 is 15 amino acids. Germline loops: CDR1 SGHDT, CDR2 YYEEEE. Trimming shortened V by 3 bases and J by 4 bases, and 16 bases separated the two germline ends. CDR3 sequence: CASSSRGERRETQYF. As DNA, the CDR3 is TGTGCCAGCAGCTCCAGGGGGGAGAGGAGAGAGACCCAGTACTTC.

This clone was picked up a small number of times. The gene calls are TRBV5-1 and TRBJ2-2, with TRBD1 as a possible D gene (5 bases). Trimming cost V 4 bases and J 13 bases, with 14 bases left between them. The CDR3 extends over 12 amino acids. Per the germline V gene, CDR1 is SGHRS and CDR2 is YFSETQ. The CDR3 is CASSETGQGLFF. The CDR3 DNA follows: TGCGCCAGCAGCGAGACTGGTCAGGGGCTGTTTTTT.

The chain carries TRBV5-1 and TRBJ2-5, with 12 bases that match TRBD2. The CDR3 runs 17 residues. The germline V gene has CDR1 SGHRS and CDR2 YFSETQ. The junction had 12 bases not matched to a gene; V was cut back by 4 bases and J by 5 bases. CDR3 loop: CASSPRLAGGRSETQYF. In DNA form, the CDR3 reads TGCGCCAGCAGCCCGCGGCTAGCGGGAGGGAGATCGGAGACCCAGTACTTC.

The chain recombines TRBV7-2 with TRBJ2-1; 7 nucleotides line up with TRBD2. This CDR3 spans 18 amino acids. The germline CDR1 and CDR2 sequences are SGHTA and FQGNSA. The ends lost 2 bases at V and 2 bases at J; junction bases unmatched: 12. CDR3 nucleotides: TGTGCCAGCAGCTTACAGTTCCCGATTAGCGGGCCCTACAATGAGCAGTTCTTC. This sequence encodes CASSLQFPISGPYNEQFF.

V and J are TRBV11-3 and TRBJ2-5; 12 bases align to TRBD1. Germline CDR1 reads SGHNT; CDR2 reads YENEEA. CDR3 size: 15 residues. Germline trimming cut 5 bases from V and 5 bases from J; bases unmatched to any gene: 6. The chain's CDR3 is CASSEGTGGWETQYF. CDR3 DNA sequence: TGTGCCAGCAGCGAAGGGACAGGGGGCTGGGAGACCCAGTACTTC.

The V and J genes are TRBV28 and TRBJ2-2; 7 positions agree with TRBD2. CDR1 is MDHEN, CDR2 SYDVKM, per germline. Unmatched junction bases numbered 6, after V lost 3 bases and J lost 2 bases. The CDR3 totals 16 residues. The CDR3 sequence is CASSFSGGGNTGELFF. Here the CDR3 DNA reads TGTGCCAGCAGTTTTTCAGGCGGGGGTAACACCGGGGAGCTGTTTTTT.

The chain links TRBV6-4 to TRBJ2-1; possible D gene TRBD1, 7 bases. The germline V gene has CDR1 MRHNA and CDR2 SNTAGT. The CDR3 has 15 amino acids. Trimming stripped 5 bases from V and 5 bases from J, with 16 bases between. The CDR3 sequence is CASSWNRGGHNEQFF. Written as DNA, the CDR3 is TGTGCCAGCAGTTGGAACAGGGGAGGCCACAATGAGCAGTTCTTC.

This clone was picked up a small number of times. Other nucleotide sequences in the sample specify the same CDR3. The chain employs TRBV6-5 and TRBJ2-1, with D possibly TRBD1 on 6 matching bases. The CDR3 sequence is 16 residues long. Per germline, CDR1 MNHEY and CDR2 SVGAGI. Trimming took 4 bases from V and 0 from J, leaving 13 bases between them. The chain's CDR3 is CASSLQGSGSYNEQFF. DNA for the CDR3: TGTGCCAGCAGTTTACAGGGAAGTGGCTCCTACAATGAGCAGTTCTTC.

The chain uses TRBV28 and TRBJ2-7; TRBD1 matches at 7 bases. After removal of 10 bases from V and 7 bases from J, the junction contained 13 bases not matched to a gene. CDR1 and CDR2 (germline): MDHEN, SYDVKM. The length of the CDR3 is 13 residues. This chain's CDR3 is CATLRAGGQEQYF. Here the CDR3 DNA reads TGTGCCACCCTTAGGGCAGGGGGTCAAGAGCAGTACTTC. The whole variable domain, remainder taken from reference TRBV28 and TRBJ2-7, is DVKVTQSSRYLVKRTGEKVFLECVQDMDHENMFWYRQDPGLGLRLIYFSYDVKMKEKGDIPEGYSVSREKKERFSLILESASTNQTSMYLCATLRAGGQEQYFGPGTRLTVT.

The V call is TRBV27, the J call TRBJ1-4; a possible D gene is TRBD1 (5 bases). The ends were cut back, 9 bases at V and 5 bases at J, with 10 bases in the middle. The CDR3 consists of 12 residues. Germline V gives CDR1 MNHEY, CDR2 SMNVEV (reference sequence). Written as DNA, the CDR3 is TGTGCCAGACGACGACAGAATGAAAAACTGTTTTTT. It codes for CARRRQNEKLFF.

The gene calls are TRBV18 and TRBJ2-7; 8 bases line up with TRBD2. Trimming at V came to 2 bases and at J to 4 bases, leaving 4 bases not matched to a gene. CDR1 and CDR2 (germline): KGHSH, LQKENI. The length of the CDR3 is 14 residues. The CDR3 DNA sequence: TGTGCCAGCTCACCAAGCGGGAGCAGGTACGAGCAGTACTTC. This codes for CASSPSGSRYEQYF.

This clone was seen more than once but under ten times. In nucleotides, the CDR3 is TGTGCCAGCTCACCATCTGCAGTTACCTACGAGCAGTACTTC. It codes for CASSPSAVTYEQYF. J is TRBJ2-7 and V is TRBV18; D call uncertain. Trimming took off 2 bases at V and 2 bases at J, with 10 bases between the two ends. This CDR3 has 14 amino acids. CDR1 is KGHSH, CDR2 LQKENI, per germline.

The rearrangement uses TRBV6-1 and TRBJ1-5; D is unclear. Deletions cut 3 bases from V and 2 bases from J, with 8 bases between. Germline V lookup: CDR1 MNHNS, CDR2 SASEGT. The CDR3 contains 14 residues. The DNA of the CDR3 is TGTGCCAGCAGTGAGCGTTTTGGCAATCAGCCCCAGCATTTT. Its protein is CASSERFGNQPQHF.

This clone was counted at least ten times. V is TRBV27 and J is TRBJ1-2, with 7 nucleotides matching TRBD1. CDR3 length equals 15 residues. The junction had 10 bases not matched to a gene; V was cut back by 5 bases and J by 4 bases. Looked up from germline, CDR1 is MNHEY and CDR2 is SMNVEV (reference sequence). The DNA of the CDR3 is TGTGCCAGCAGTGAGACAGGGAGCGGAAGCTATGGCTACACCTTC. Translated: CASSETGSGSYGYTF.

The chain links TRBV11-2 to TRBJ2-7; D is undetermined. V lost 6 bases to trimming and J lost 7 bases, with 16 bases between them. The CDR3 totals 13 residues. Looked up from germline, CDR1 is SGHAT and CDR2 is FQNNGV. The CDR3 nucleotides read TGTGCCAGCAGACCCTGGAGCCCTAGGGAGCAGTACTTC. Translated, it gives CASRPWSPREQYF.

The genes are TRBV25-1 and TRBJ1-6; 10 positions match TRBD1. Trimming cost V 3 bases and J 7 bases; bases outside gene matches: 9. The CDR3 loop spans 17 amino acids. CDR1 and CDR2 (germline): MGHDK, SYGVNS. The CDR3 spells CASSEGDRGLWNSPLHF. In DNA form, the CDR3 reads TGTGCCAGCAGTGAGGGCGACAGGGGGCTATGGAATTCACCCCTCCACTTT.